Following are 10 T cell receptor beta chains from one sample sequenced in a study of blood T cell repertoires in COVID-19. Data came from immunoSEQ multiplex PCR; TCRdb stores just in-frame clones and leaves some out. This table has tens of thousands of clones, 90% appearing once. The sequenced sample was peripheral blood. These receptor sequences come from a man aged 50-59 years with COVID-19, enrolled during active disease.

The V gene is TRBV11-3, the J gene TRBJ2-7; D is perhaps TRBD2 (6 bases). The CDR3 runs 13 residues. V was shortened by 1 base and J by 4 bases, with 8 bases between the two germline ends. CDR1 is SGHNT and CDR2 is YENEEA in the germline V gene. This chain's CDR3 is CASSLARDYEQYF. Here the CDR3 DNA reads TGTGCCAGCAGCTTAGCGCGGGATTACGAGCAGTACTTC.

This clone was found once. The chain joins TRBV27 to TRBJ1-5; D is ambiguous. Germline V gene sequence: CDR1 MNHEY, CDR2 SMNVEV (reference sequence). The CDR3 has 15 amino acids. Trimming took 5 bases from V and 4 from J, leaving 15 bases between them. The CDR3 reads CASSLISTGNQPQHF. The CDR3 region has the DNA TGTGCCAGCAGTCTTATCTCGACGGGAAATCAGCCCCAGCATTTT.

The V call is TRBV24-1, the J call TRBJ2-1, with 9 nucleotides matching TRBD2. The CDR3 is 13 residues long. V dropped 9 bases and J dropped 10; count of bases not matched to a gene: 9. Germline V lookup: CDR1 KGHDR, CDR2 SFDVKD. The CDR3 DNA reads TGTGCCACCCCCGGCGGGAGGGCCAGGGAGCAGTTCTTC. Translation: CATPGGRAREQFF.

The CDR3 spells CASSLGQGRQETQYF. The CDR3 DNA reads as TGTGCCAGCAGCTTAGGACAGGGGCGGCAAGAGACCCAGTACTTC. This rearrangement joins TRBV11-3 to TRBJ2-5, with TRBD1 matching 8 bases. The CDR3 covers 15 residues. Trimming at V came to 1 base and at J to 2 bases, leaving 3 bases not matched to a gene. CDR1 SGHNT and CDR2 YENEEA come from the germline V gene.

The rearrangement uses TRBV15 and TRBJ2-6; D perhaps matches TRBD2 (6 bases). Germline V lookup: CDR1 LNHNV, CDR2 YYDKDF (reference sequence). CDR3 length: 16 amino acids. Trimming cost V 0 bases and J 2 bases, with 8 bases left between them. CDR3: CATSRDRGTGANVLTF. CDR3 bases: TGTGCCACCAGCAGAGATCGGGGGACTGGGGCCAACGTCCTGACTTTC.

This clone was seen just once. The chain employs TRBV10-3 and TRBJ2-7, with 7 bases lining up with TRBD2. Germline V gene lookup returns CDR1 ENHRY and CDR2 SYGVKD. V lost 0 bases to trimming and J lost 6 bases; unmatched junction nucleotides: 8. This CDR3 comprises 15 residues. In nucleotides, the CDR3 is TGTGCCATCAGTGAGTCGTCAGCGGGACTCGGCGAGCAGTACTTC. This encodes CAISESSAGLGEQYF.

The CDR3 DNA reads as TGTGCCAGCAACCATTGGACTAGCGGGAGCCGCGGGGAGCAGTTCTTC. Its translation is CASNHWTSGSRGEQFF. V usage is TRBV7-2 and J usage is TRBJ2-1, with 13 bases identical to TRBD2. V dropped 7 bases and J dropped 10; count of bases not matched to a gene: 13. CDR3 length equals 16 residues. Germline CDR1 and CDR2: SGHTA and FQGNSA.

V usage is TRBV28 and J usage is TRBJ1-1; TRBD1 aligns across 8 bases. V shed 3 bases, J shed 10 bases, and the junction held 10 bases outside the gene matches. Per the germline V gene, CDR1 is MDHEN and CDR2 is SYDVKM. The CDR3 sequence is 14 residues long. The CDR3 bases are TGTGCCAGCAGTTTCTGGACAGGGACAGGCGTAGCTTTCTTT. Its translation: CASSFWTGTGVAFF.

The chain is built from TRBV5-4 and TRBJ2-3, with a weak D call TRBD2 (5 bases). This CDR3 has 14 amino acids. The ends were cut back, 2 bases at V and 3 bases at J, with 10 bases in the middle. Germline CDR1 is SGHNT and CDR2 is YYREEE (reference sequence). CDR3 coding DNA: TGTGCCAGCAGCTTACTACTAGGGACAGATACGCAGTATTTT. This translates into CASSLLLGTDTQYF.

The J gene is TRBJ2-7, the V gene TRBV10-3; D may be TRBD2 (5 bases). The CDR3 consists of 13 residues. Trimming removed 3 bases from V and 6 bases from J, with 12 bases in between. The germline V gene has CDR1 ENHRY and CDR2 SYGVKD. CDR3 sequence (DNA): TGTGCCATCAGTGAACTAGTGGCAGGCGAGCAGTACTTC. Protein sequence: CAISELVAGEQYF.